Sequencing of this TCR beta chain was carried out in a study of control samples from healthy donors and cancer patients. This clone was observed once. TCRdb's copy holds only in-frame clones and misses some; the assay was immunoSEQ multiplex PCR. The sample carries some 65,000 clones, roughly 84% recorded once. Input material: PBMCs. The sequence came from a woman aged 45 to 65 with lung cancer.

CDR3 nucleotide sequence: TGTGCCAGCAGCCCCAGAGGGGGAATCTGGACAGGCCCTAGGCAGTTCTTC. Its translation is CASSPRGGIWTGPRQFF. V is TRBV7-2 and J is TRBJ2-1, with 7 nucleotides matching TRBD1. Germline-derived CDR1 and CDR2 are SGHTA and FQGNSA. This CDR3 region has 17 residues. The J segment lost 12 bases and the V segment lost 5 bases, leaving 22 bases of the junction unmatched.